These 19 T cell receptor beta chains came from one sample sequenced in a study of shared clonotypes between healthy human individuals. Generated by immunoSEQ multiplex PCR, the TCRdb table keeps only in-frame clones and is missing some. This sample has over 2,000,000 clones; around 95% occur once, and the top ten carry under 2%. Naive-designated CD8 cells lacked CD45RO, were positively enriched for CCR7, and omitted terminally differentiated effector memory CD45RA+ cells. Sequencing was done on a sample of naive CD8+ T cells from PBMCs. All receptors come from a man between 18 and 35 years old in good health. Some clones in this sample may be carry-over from other donors' samples.

This clone was counted a single time. Other DNA sequences from this sample encode an identical CDR3 as well. V gene TRBV28 combines with J gene TRBJ2-7; 9 bases are shared with TRBD2. CDR1 is MDHEN and CDR2 is SYDVKM in the germline V gene. The CDR3 has 15 residues. The V segment lost 5 bases and the J segment 2 bases; nucleotides outside the gene matches: 7. Here the CDR3 DNA reads TGTGCCAGCAGTCTAGGGCTAGCGGGAACCTACGAGCAGTACTTC. It yields the protein CASSLGLAGTYEQYF.

The J gene is TRBJ1-5, the V gene TRBV15, with D unclear. V was shortened by 5 bases and J by 10 bases, with 18 bases between the two germline ends. The CDR3 totals 14 residues. Germline CDR1 and CDR2: LNHNV and YYDKDF (reference sequence). The CDR3 coding sequence is TGTGCCACCAGCCGAATCCCCACCTCTGGACCCCAGCATTTT. Amino acids: CATSRIPTSGPQHF.

The V call is TRBV18, the J call TRBJ1-1, with 7 bases lining up with TRBD1. The germline V gene has CDR1 KGHSH and CDR2 LQKENI. With V trimmed by 8 bases and J by 8 bases, 8 bases remained unmatched. The CDR3 contains 12 residues. CDR3 nucleotides: TGTGCCAGCACTCACCCGACAGGGGAAGCTTTCTTT. Translation gives CASTHPTGEAFF.

The CDR3, as DNA: TGTGCCAGCAGCTTGGACAGGGGGCTCACTGAAGCTTTCTTT. It specifies CASSLDRGLTEAFF. The chain links TRBV7-9 to TRBJ1-1, with TRBD1 identical over 11 bases. Per germline, CDR1 SEHNR and CDR2 FQNEAQ (reference sequence). The CDR3 extends over 14 amino acids. The V gene end was trimmed by 3 bases and the J gene end by 4 bases; junction bases not matched to a gene: 1.

Only one count was recorded for this clone. J is TRBJ1-1 and V is TRBV25-1; D is perhaps TRBD1 (6 bases). Germline lookup yields CDR1 MGHDK and CDR2 SYGVNS. The CDR3 is made up of 14 amino acids. Trimming removed 6 bases at V and 5 bases at J, with 16 bases between. CDR3 coding DNA: TGTGCCAGCAGGCAGGCCGGGGGGCAGACTGAAGCTTTCTTT. Amino acids: CASRQAGGQTEAFF.

The chain uses TRBV29-1 and TRBJ1-2; no firm D call. CDR3 length: 14 residues. Germline loops: CDR1 SQVTM, CDR2 ANQGSEA. V was pared by 3 bases and J by 5 bases, with 16 bases between. In DNA form, the CDR3 reads TGCAGCGTTGAGGTGGGCGGGCAGAGATATGGCTACACCTTC. Translating it yields CSVEVGGQRYGYTF.

This clone was counted a single time. The rearrangement links TRBV29-1 to TRBJ2-1, with TRBD2 matching 7 bases. After removal of 7 bases from V and 9 bases from J, the junction contained 9 bases not matched to a gene. This CDR3 is built from 12 residues. CDR1 is SQVTM, CDR2 ANQGSEA, per germline. DNA for the CDR3: TGCAGCGCGGCGGGGCTAGCGGTTGAGCAGTTCTTC. This sequence encodes CSAAGLAVEQFF.

This rearrangement joins TRBV28 to TRBJ1-5; no reliable D call. Between the trimmed V and J ends, which lost 7 bases and 2 bases, there was a span of 15 bases. Germline V gene lookup returns CDR1 MDHEN and CDR2 SYDVKM. The CDR3 has 15 amino acids. The CDR3 DNA reads TGTGCCAGCACCCTCGAGTGGACCGGCAATCAGCCCCAGCATTTT. It encodes CASTLEWTGNQPQHF.

V is TRBV7-9 and J is TRBJ1-1; D might be TRBD1 (6 bases). The germline gives CDR1 SEHNR, CDR2 FQNEAQ (reference sequence). Deletions cut 4 bases from V and 8 bases from J, with 14 bases between. This CDR3 has 13 amino acids. The CDR3 spells CASSSEGGLEAFF. The CDR3 DNA is TGTGCCAGCAGCTCCGAGGGGGGGCTGGAAGCTTTCTTT.

This rearrangement joins TRBV28 to TRBJ2-7, with 7 bases lining up with TRBD1. This CDR3 is 13 amino acids long. With 6 bases clipped from V and 1 base from J, the junction kept 3 bases outside the gene matches. CDR1 MDHEN and CDR2 SYDVKM come from the germline V gene. CDR3 protein: CASSDRVSYEQYF. CDR3 nucleotide sequence: TGTGCCAGCAGCGACAGGGTTTCCTACGAGCAGTACTTC.

The rearrangement uses TRBV7-6 and TRBJ2-1; TRBD2 might be the D (6 bases). V was cut by 8 bases and J by 4 bases, with 12 bases left in between. CDR1 SGHVS and CDR2 FNYEAQ come from the germline V gene. The CDR3 is 13 amino acids. CDR3 nucleotides: TGTGCCAGCGGCGGACTAACATACAATGAGCAGTTCTTC. Translated, it gives CASGGLTYNEQFF.

This rearrangement joins TRBV6-6 to TRBJ2-7; 7 bases match TRBD2. The V gene end was trimmed by 6 bases and the J gene end by 2 bases; junction bases not matched to a gene: 4. Germline V gene data show CDR1 as MNHNY and CDR2 as SVGAGI (reference sequence). CDR3 length: 13 residues. This chain's CDR3 is CASRSGGAYEQYF. CDR3 DNA sequence: TGTGCCAGCAGATCGGGGGGTGCCTACGAGCAGTACTTC.

The chain has TRBV18 and TRBJ2-7; 9 bases are shared with TRBD1. V was clipped by 0 bases and J by 3 bases; unmatched bases: 6. The CDR3 has 16 amino acids. CDR1 and CDR2 (germline): KGHSH, LQKENI. The CDR3 bases are TGTGCCAGCTCACCACCCGGCGGGACAGGGATCTACGAGCAGTACTTC. Translating gives CASSPPGGTGIYEQYF.

The V gene is TRBV29-1, the J gene TRBJ2-1, with TRBD2 as a possible D gene (5 bases). The CDR3 runs 12 residues. Trimming stripped 5 bases from V and 7 bases from J, with 12 bases between. Germline V gives CDR1 SQVTM, CDR2 ANQGSEA. CDR3 residues: CSVITGWNEQFF. The CDR3 DNA sequence: TGCAGCGTTATAACGGGGTGGAATGAGCAGTTCTTC.

V and J are TRBV27 and TRBJ2-1; D not certain. V was trimmed by 5 bases and J by 1 base, leaving 21 bases between them. Germline CDR1 reads MNHEY; CDR2 reads SMNVEV (reference sequence). This CDR3 is 18 amino acids long. The CDR3 spells CASSLISPRSASYNEQFF. The CDR3 coding sequence is TGTGCCAGCAGTCTTATCTCTCCGCGGAGTGCGTCCTACAATGAGCAGTTCTTC.

J is TRBJ2-7 and V is TRBV7-9; D may be TRBD2 (6 bases). Germline values: CDR1 SEHNR, CDR2 FQNEAQ (reference sequence). The CDR3 consists of 13 residues. The V end was cut by 5 bases, the J end by 4 bases, with 12 bases between. CDR3 bases: TGTGCCAGCAGCCGCGGTGGGAGGTACGAGCAGTACTTC. Its translation: CASSRGGRYEQYF.

This chain uses TRBV27 with TRBJ1-2, with D possibly being TRBD1 (6 bases). Germline-derived CDR1 and CDR2 are MNHEY and SMNVEV (reference sequence). The CDR3 totals 13 residues. The V and J ends lost 3 bases and 4 bases respectively, with 9 bases between them. The CDR3 reads CASSFLQGYGYTF. CDR3 DNA: TGTGCCAGCAGTTTTTTACAGGGCTATGGCTACACCTTC.

The CDR3 loop is CASRLLAGGPWDEQFF. The DNA of the CDR3 is TGTGCCAGCAGACTTCTAGCGGGAGGGCCTTGGGATGAGCAGTTCTTC. This chain joins TRBV28 and TRBJ2-1; TRBD2 aligns across 12 bases. The V gene end was trimmed by 6 bases and the J gene end by 8 bases; junction bases not matched to a gene: 11. Per germline, CDR1 MDHEN and CDR2 SYDVKM. The CDR3 has 16 residues. Complete variable domain (other parts from reference TRBV28 and TRBJ2-1): DVKVTQSSRYLVKRTGEKVFLECVQDMDHENMFWYRQDPGLGLRLIYFSYDVKMKEKGDIPEGYSVSREKKERFSLILESASTNQTSMYLCASRLLAGGPWDEQFFGPGTRLTVL.

Only one count was recorded for this clone. The chain has TRBV5-6 and TRBJ2-1, with D possibly matching TRBD2 (6 bases). V gave up 4 bases and J gave up 8 bases, with 16 bases separating them. The CDR3 length is 14 residues. Germline V gene sequence: CDR1 SGHDT, CDR2 YYEEEE. CDR3 protein: CASSPKVAVHEQFF. As DNA, the CDR3 is TGTGCCAGCAGCCCTAAAGTAGCGGTTCATGAGCAGTTCTTC.